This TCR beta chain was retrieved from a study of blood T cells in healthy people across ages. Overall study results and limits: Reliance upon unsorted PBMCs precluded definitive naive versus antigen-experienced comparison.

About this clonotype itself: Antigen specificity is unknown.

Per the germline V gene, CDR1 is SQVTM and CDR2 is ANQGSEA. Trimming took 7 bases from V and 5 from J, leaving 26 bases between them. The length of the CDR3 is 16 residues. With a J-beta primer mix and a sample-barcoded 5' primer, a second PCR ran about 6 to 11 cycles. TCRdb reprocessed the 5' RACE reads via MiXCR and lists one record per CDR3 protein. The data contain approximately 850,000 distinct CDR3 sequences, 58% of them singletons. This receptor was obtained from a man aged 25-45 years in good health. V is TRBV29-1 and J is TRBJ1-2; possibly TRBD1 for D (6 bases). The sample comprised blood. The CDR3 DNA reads TGCAGCGGCGTCTCTTCCGGGGAGACAGGCGGGTATGGCTACACCTTC. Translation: CSGVSSGETGGYGYTF.